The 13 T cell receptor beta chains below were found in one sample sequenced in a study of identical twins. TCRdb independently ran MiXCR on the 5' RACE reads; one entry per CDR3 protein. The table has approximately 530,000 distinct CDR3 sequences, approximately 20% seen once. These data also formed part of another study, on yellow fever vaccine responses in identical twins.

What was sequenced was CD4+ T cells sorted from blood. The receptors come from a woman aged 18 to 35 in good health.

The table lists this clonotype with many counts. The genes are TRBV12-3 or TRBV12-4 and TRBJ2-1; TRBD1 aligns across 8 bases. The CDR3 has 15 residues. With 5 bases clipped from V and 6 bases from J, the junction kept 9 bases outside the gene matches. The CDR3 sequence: CASSLTRDRLNEQFF. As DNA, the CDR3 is TGTGCCAGCAGTCTTACTCGGGACAGGCTCAATGAGCAGTTCTTC.

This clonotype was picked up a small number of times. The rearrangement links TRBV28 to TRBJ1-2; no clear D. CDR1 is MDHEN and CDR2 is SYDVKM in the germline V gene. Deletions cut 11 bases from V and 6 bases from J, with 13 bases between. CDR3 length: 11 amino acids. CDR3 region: CALGIPNGYTF. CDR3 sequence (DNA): TGTGCCCTGGGAATACCCAATGGCTACACCTTC.

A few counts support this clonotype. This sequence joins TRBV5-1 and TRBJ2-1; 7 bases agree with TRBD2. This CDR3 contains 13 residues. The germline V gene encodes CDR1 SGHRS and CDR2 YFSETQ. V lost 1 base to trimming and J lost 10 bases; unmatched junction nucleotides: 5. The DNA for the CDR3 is TGCGCCAGCAGCTTGTGGCTAGCGGACGAGCAGTTCTTC. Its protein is CASSLWLADEQFF. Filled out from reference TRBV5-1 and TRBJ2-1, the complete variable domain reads KAGVTQTPRYLIKTRGQQVTLSCSPISGHRSVSWYQQTPGQGLQFLFEYFSETQRNKGNFPGRFSGRQFSNSRSEMNVSTLELGDSALYLCASSLWLADEQFFGPGTRLTVL.

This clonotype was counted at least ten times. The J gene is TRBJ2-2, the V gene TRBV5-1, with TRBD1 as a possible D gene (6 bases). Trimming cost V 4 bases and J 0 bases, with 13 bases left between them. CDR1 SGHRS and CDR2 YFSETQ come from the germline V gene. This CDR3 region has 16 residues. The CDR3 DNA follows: TGCGCCAGCAGCCCCCGGGACACTTCGAACACCGGGGAGCTGTTTTTT. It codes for CASSPRDTSNTGELFF. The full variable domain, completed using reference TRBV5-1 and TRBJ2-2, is KAGVTQTPRYLIKTRGQQVTLSCSPISGHRSVSWYQQTPGQGLQFLFEYFSETQRNKGNFPGRFSGRQFSNSRSEMNVSTLELGDSALYLCASSPRDTSNTGELFFGEGSRLTVL.

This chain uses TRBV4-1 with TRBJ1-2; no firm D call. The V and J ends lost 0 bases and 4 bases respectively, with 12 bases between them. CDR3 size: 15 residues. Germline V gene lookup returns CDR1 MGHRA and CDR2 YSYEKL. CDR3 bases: TGCGCCAGCAGCCAAGACCACGGTATAGTCTATGGCTACACCTTC. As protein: CASSQDHGIVYGYTF.

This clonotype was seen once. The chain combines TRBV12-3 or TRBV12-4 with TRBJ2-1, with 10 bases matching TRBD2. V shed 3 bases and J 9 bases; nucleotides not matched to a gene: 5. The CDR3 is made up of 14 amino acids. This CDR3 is CASSFLAGEAEQFF. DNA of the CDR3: TGTGCCAGCAGTTTCCTAGCGGGAGAGGCTGAGCAGTTCTTC.

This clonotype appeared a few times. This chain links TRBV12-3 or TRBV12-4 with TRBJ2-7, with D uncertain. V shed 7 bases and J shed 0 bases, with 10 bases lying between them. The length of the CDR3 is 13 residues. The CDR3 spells CASTKQHSYEQYF. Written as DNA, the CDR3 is TGTGCCAGCACCAAGCAGCACTCCTACGAGCAGTACTTC.

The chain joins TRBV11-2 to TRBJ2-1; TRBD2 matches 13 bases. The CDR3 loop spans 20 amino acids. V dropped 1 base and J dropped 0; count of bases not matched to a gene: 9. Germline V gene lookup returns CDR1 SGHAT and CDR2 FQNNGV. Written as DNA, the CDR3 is TGTGCCAGCAGCTTAGTTGATCGACTAGCGGGAGGTAGCTCCTACAATGAGCAGTTCTTC. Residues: CASSLVDRLAGGSSYNEQFF.

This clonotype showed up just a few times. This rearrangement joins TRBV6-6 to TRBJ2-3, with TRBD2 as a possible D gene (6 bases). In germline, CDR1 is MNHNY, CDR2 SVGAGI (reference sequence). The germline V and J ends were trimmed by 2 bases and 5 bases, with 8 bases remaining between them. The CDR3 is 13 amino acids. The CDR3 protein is CASSYLGGDTQYF. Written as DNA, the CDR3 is TGTGCCAGCAGTTACCTGGGGGGAGATACGCAGTATTTT.

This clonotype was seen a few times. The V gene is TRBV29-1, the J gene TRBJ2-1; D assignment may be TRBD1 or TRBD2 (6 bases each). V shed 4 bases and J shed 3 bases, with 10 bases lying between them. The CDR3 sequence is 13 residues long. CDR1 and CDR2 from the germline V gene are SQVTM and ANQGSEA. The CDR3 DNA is TGCAGCGTTGGGGGGGCCAGCTACAATGAGCAGTTCTTC. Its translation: CSVGGASYNEQFF.

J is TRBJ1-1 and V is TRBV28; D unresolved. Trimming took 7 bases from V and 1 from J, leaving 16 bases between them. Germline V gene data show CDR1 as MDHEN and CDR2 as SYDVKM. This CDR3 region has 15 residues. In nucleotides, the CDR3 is TGTGCCAGCAACCTACTAGGGCCAGCGAACACTGAAGCTTTCTTT. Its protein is CASNLLGPANTEAFF.

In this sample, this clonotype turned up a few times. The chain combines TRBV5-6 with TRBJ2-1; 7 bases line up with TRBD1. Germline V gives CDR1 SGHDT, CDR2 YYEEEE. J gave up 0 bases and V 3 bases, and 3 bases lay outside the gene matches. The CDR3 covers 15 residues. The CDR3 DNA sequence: TGTGCCAGCAGCTGGGCAGGGGGCTCCTACAATGAGCAGTTCTTC. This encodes CASSWAGGSYNEQFF.

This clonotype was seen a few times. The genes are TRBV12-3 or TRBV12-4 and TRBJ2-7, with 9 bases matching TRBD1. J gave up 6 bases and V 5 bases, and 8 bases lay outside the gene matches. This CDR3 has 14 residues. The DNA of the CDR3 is TGTGCCAGCAGTCCGGGACAGGGAAGGGGCGAGCAGTACTTC. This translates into CASSPGQGRGEQYF.